These 28 T cell receptor beta chains were sequenced from one sample in a study of T cell changes during pregnancy in multiple sclerosis. Sequencing used immunoSEQ multiplex PCR; TCRdb keeps in-frame clones, though not all of them. The data contain about 92,000 clones, approximately 92% of them seen just once; the ten biggest clones take up 2.6%. Source: peripheral blood, taken in the first trimester of pregnancy. Receptor source: a female donor with multiple sclerosis, enrolled in a pregnancy study.

The gene calls are TRBV7-8 and TRBJ2-4; 7 bases align to TRBD1. There are 16 residues in the CDR3. Per the germline V gene, CDR1 is SGHVS and CDR2 is FQNEAQ. V dropped 4 bases and J dropped 0; count of bases not matched to a gene: 6. Here the CDR3 reads CASSSGTALAKNIQYF. CDR3 nucleotide sequence: TGTGCCAGCAGCTCCGGGACAGCTTTAGCCAAAAACATTCAGTACTTC. Supplemented by reference TRBV7-8 and TRBJ2-4, the full variable domain reads GAGVSQSPRYKVAKRGQDVALRCDPISGHVSLFWYQQALGQGPEFLTYFQNEAQLDKSGLPSDRFFAERPEGSVSTLKIQRTQQEDSAVYLCASSSGTALAKNIQYFGAGTRLSVL.

The CDR3 loop is CASSLTVINAEQYF. The CDR3 DNA follows: TGTGCCAGCAGCCTTACGGTTATTAACGCCGAGCAGTACTTC. The chain recombines TRBV5-6 with TRBJ2-7; the D is unclear. The CDR3 runs 14 residues. Trimming cost V 4 bases and J 6 bases, with 17 bases left between them. Germline-derived CDR1 and CDR2 are SGHDT and YYEEEE.

The chain is built from TRBV14 and TRBJ1-3, with D maybe TRBD1 (6 bases). CDR3 length: 17 residues. CDR1 and CDR2 from the germline V gene are SGHDN and FVKESK. The germline V and J ends were trimmed by 0 bases and 2 bases, with 14 bases remaining between them. In DNA, the CDR3 is TGTGCCAGCAGCCAAGATGGCCTCACAGGGACTGGAAACACCATATATTTT. It yields the protein CASSQDGLTGTGNTIYF.

J is TRBJ1-5 and V is TRBV28, with 9 positions matching TRBD1. The CDR3 is made up of 16 amino acids. Germline V gene lookup returns CDR1 MDHEN and CDR2 SYDVKM. The ends lost 3 bases at V and 4 bases at J; junction bases unmatched: 7. This CDR3 reads CASSFPTGGRNQPQHF. The CDR3 DNA reads as TGTGCCAGCAGTTTCCCGACAGGGGGTCGGAATCAGCCCCAGCATTTT.

V usage is TRBV30 and J usage is TRBJ2-7; weak D call: TRBD1 (6 bases). With 1 base removed from V and 4 bases from J, the gap between germline ends came to 14 bases. Looked up from germline, CDR1 is GTSNPN and CDR2 is SVGIG (reference sequence). CDR3 size: 14 residues. CDR3 region: CAWSEKQGLYEQYF. The CDR3 coding sequence is TGTGCCTGGAGTGAGAAACAGGGCCTTTACGAGCAGTACTTC.

This clone showed up just a few times. The DNA for the CDR3 is TGCAGCGTTAAATCGGGAAACCTAATCCGTCCAGATGGCTACACCTTC. Amino acids: CSVKSGNLIRPDGYTF. The chain links TRBV29-1 to TRBJ1-2, with D hard to call. The CDR3 length is 16 residues. CDR1 and CDR2 from the germline V gene are SQVTM and ANQGSEA. V dropped 5 bases and J dropped 6 bases, with 25 bases sitting between them.

V is TRBV7-2 and J is TRBJ1-4; D perhaps matches TRBD1 (6 bases). This CDR3 has 15 residues. Germline lookup yields CDR1 SGHTA and CDR2 FQGNSA. Trimming pared 5 bases from V and 0 bases from J, leaving 10 bases between. CDR3 sequence: CASSLDSSTNEKLFF. For the CDR3, the DNA is TGTGCCAGCAGCCTGGACAGCTCAACTAATGAAAAACTGTTTTTT. The full variable domain, completed using reference TRBV7-2 and TRBJ1-4, is GAGVSQSPSNKVTEKGKDVELRCDPISGHTALYWYRQSLGQGLEFLIYFQGNSAPDKSGLPSDRFSAERTGGSVSTLTIQRTQQEDSAVYLCASSLDSSTNEKLFFGSGTQLSVL.

The chain joins TRBV19 to TRBJ1-1; TRBD1 is a possible D gene (6 bases). Trimming stripped 0 bases from V and 1 base from J, with 9 bases between. The CDR3 is 15 residues long. CDR1 LNHDA and CDR2 SQIVND come from the germline V gene (reference sequence). CDR3 nucleotides: TGTGCCAGTAGTATAGAGGGGGCCGAGAACACTGAAGCTTTCTTT. Translated, it gives CASSIEGAENTEAFF.

The chain has TRBV9 and TRBJ1-3, with TRBD1 as a possible D gene (6 bases). Germline lookup yields CDR1 SGDLS and CDR2 YYNGEE. This CDR3 comprises 15 residues. V lost 4 bases to trimming and J lost 0 bases, with 11 bases between them. The chain's CDR3 is CASSIRGVSGNTIYF. Here the CDR3 DNA reads TGTGCCAGCAGCATCAGGGGTGTCTCTGGAAACACCATATATTTT.

The chain has TRBV28 and TRBJ1-2; perhaps TRBD1 as D (6 bases). Deletions cut 1 base from V and 8 bases from J, with 11 bases between. Looked up from germline, CDR1 is MDHEN and CDR2 is SYDVKM. The CDR3 extends over 13 amino acids. CDR3 DNA: TGTGCCAGCAGTTTATTGGGGGCCTTAGGCTACACCTTC. It codes for CASSLLGALGYTF.

The genes are TRBV19 and TRBJ1-5; D may be TRBD1 (5 bases). V lost 1 base, J lost 7 bases, and 11 bases lay in between. Germline CDR1 is LNHDA and CDR2 is SQIVND (reference sequence). CDR3 length: 14 amino acids. Written as DNA, the CDR3 is TGTGCCAGTAGTATAGGTCAGGGAGGCCAGCCCCAGCATTTT. This sequence encodes CASSIGQGGQPQHF.

The chain uses TRBV5-5 and TRBJ2-7; D is ambiguous. Per the germline V gene, CDR1 is SGHKS and CDR2 is YYEKEE (reference sequence). With 0 bases removed from V and 3 bases from J, the gap between germline ends came to 4 bases. The CDR3 runs 12 residues. CDR3 sequence reads: CASSLAYYEQYF. The DNA of the CDR3 is TGTGCCAGCAGCTTGGCTTACTACGAGCAGTACTTC. Complete variable domain (other parts from reference TRBV5-5 and TRBJ2-7): DAGVTQSPTHLIKTRGQQVTLRCSPISGHKSVSWYQQVLGQGPQFIFQYYEKEERGRGNFPDRFSARQFPNYSSELNVNALLLGDSALYLCASSLAYYEQYFGPGTRLTVT.

V gene TRBV5-1 combines with J gene TRBJ2-1, with TRBD2 matching 7 bases. The CDR3 covers 14 residues. V lost 0 bases and J lost 9; bases outside the gene matches: 6. Germline lookup yields CDR1 SGHRS and CDR2 YFSETQ. CDR3 residues: CASSLEAGSFEQFF. The DNA for the CDR3 is TGCGCCAGCAGCTTGGAAGCGGGATCTTTTGAGCAGTTCTTC.

The rearrangement links TRBV11-1 to TRBJ2-7, with TRBD1 identical over 7 bases. The J segment lost 2 bases and the V segment lost 8 bases, leaving 12 bases of the junction unmatched. Germline CDR1 and CDR2: SGHAT and FQDESV (reference sequence). The CDR3 runs to 15 residues. As DNA, the CDR3 is TGTGCCAGCCGCTACCAGGGACAGTTGACCTACGAGCAGTACTTC. Residues: CASRYQGQLTYEQYF.

V is TRBV11-2 and J is TRBJ2-1; 7 positions agree with TRBD2. Germline CDR1 and CDR2: SGHAT and FQNNGV. Trimming at V came to 5 bases and at J to 7 bases, leaving 23 bases not matched to a gene. The CDR3 consists of 19 residues. The CDR3 is CASSPTGTIINPLPNEQFF. DNA of the CDR3: TGTGCCAGCAGCCCAACCGGGACTATCATAAACCCCTTACCTAATGAGCAGTTCTTC.

This clone appeared once. The rearrangement uses TRBV6-6 and TRBJ2-7; perhaps TRBD2 as D (5 bases). The CDR3 has 12 residues. Deletions cut 4 bases from V and 4 bases from J, with 8 bases between. Germline lookup yields CDR1 MNHNY and CDR2 SVGAGI (reference sequence). As DNA, the CDR3 is TGTGCCAGCAGTTCCGGACTTTACGAGCAGTACTTC. This sequence encodes CASSSGLYEQYF.

The gene calls are TRBV29-1 and TRBJ2-3; 7 bases are shared with TRBD1. The ends lost 4 bases at V and 0 bases at J; junction bases unmatched: 7. Looked up from germline, CDR1 is SQVTM and CDR2 is ANQGSEA. This CDR3 is built from 15 residues. In nucleotides, the CDR3 is TGCAGCGTTGTAACGAGGGGGCCAAGCACAGATACGCAGTATTTT. It encodes CSVVTRGPSTDTQYF.

The V gene is TRBV5-4, the J gene TRBJ2-3, with D possibly being TRBD2 (5 bases). Trimming removed 4 bases from V and 0 bases from J, with 15 bases in between. The CDR3 extends over 16 amino acids. Germline V gene data show CDR1 as SGHNT and CDR2 as YYREEE (reference sequence). CDR3 amino acids: CASSNSEKRSTDTQYF. The CDR3 DNA is TGTGCCAGCAGCAACTCGGAGAAGCGGAGCACAGATACGCAGTATTTT.

CDR3 coding DNA: TGTGCCAGCAGCAAGGGGACTAGCGGGAGCCGACTCGAGGAAGAGACCCAGTACTTC. Translated: CASSKGTSGSRLEEETQYF. V usage is TRBV5-8 and J usage is TRBJ2-5; TRBD2 matches 14 bases. The CDR3 has 19 residues. CDR1 and CDR2 from the germline V gene are SGHTS and YDEGEE. Trimming removed 4 bases from V and 3 bases from J; junction bases left unmatched: 14.

The chain is built from TRBV27 and TRBJ2-7; D may be TRBD2 (6 bases). Germline V gives CDR1 MNHEY, CDR2 SMNVEV (reference sequence). Trimming removed 3 bases at V and 8 bases at J, with 17 bases between. The CDR3 length is 14 residues. The CDR3: CASSFRDWGWKQYF. The CDR3 nucleotides read TGTGCCAGCAGTTTCCGGGACTGGGGGTGGAAGCAGTACTTC.

The V and J genes are TRBV7-9 and TRBJ1-3, with a possible D match to TRBD1 (6 bases). The CDR3 is 16 amino acids. Germline assignment: CDR1 SEHNR and CDR2 FQNEAQ (reference sequence). V lost 5 bases to trimming and J lost 0 bases, with 14 bases between them. The CDR3 DNA sequence: TGTGCCAGCAGCATACAGGGCCCTAGCTCTGGAAACACCATATATTTT. Its translation: CASSIQGPSSGNTIYF.

This clone was detected once. The chain couples TRBV19 to TRBJ1-5; D might be TRBD1 (5 bases). V lost 7 bases to trimming and J lost 2 bases, with 15 bases between them. The CDR3 has 15 residues. Germline CDR1 LNHDA, CDR2 SQIVND (reference sequence). CDR3 protein: CASTDTPGGNQPQHF. In DNA, the CDR3 is TGTGCCAGTACGGACACCCCGGGGGGCAATCAGCCCCAGCATTTT.

V usage is TRBV5-1 and J usage is TRBJ2-1, with 11 bases lining up with TRBD1. The CDR3 consists of 18 residues. Trimming removed 3 bases from V and 6 bases from J; junction bases left unmatched: 14. From germline, CDR1 is SGHRS and CDR2 YFSETQ. CDR3 nucleotide sequence: TGCGCCAGCAGCTCCAATCCAGCTGGGACAGGGGGAGGCAATGAGCAGTTCTTC. It codes for CASSSNPAGTGGGNEQFF.

This rearrangement joins TRBV4-1 to TRBJ1-3; D remains ambiguous. Germline CDR1 and CDR2: MGHRA and YSYEKL. CDR3 length: 15 residues. With 2 bases removed from V and 0 bases from J, the gap between germline ends came to 8 bases. Written as DNA, the CDR3 is TGCGCCAGCAGCCAACCACGGGGCTCTGGAAACACCATATATTTT. It translates to CASSQPRGSGNTIYF.

The rearrangement joins TRBV28 to TRBJ2-7, with 9 bases identical to TRBD1. Germline-derived CDR1 and CDR2 are MDHEN and SYDVKM. V lost 2 bases to trimming and J lost 4 bases; unmatched junction nucleotides: 9. The CDR3 is 16 amino acids. Here the CDR3 DNA reads TGTGCCAGCAGTTTAACCGGGACAGGGTCTGCGTACGAGCAGTACTTC. As protein: CASSLTGTGSAYEQYF. The full variable domain, its missing parts supplied by reference TRBV28 and TRBJ2-7, is DVKVTQSSRYLVKRTGEKVFLECVQDMDHENMFWYRQDPGLGLRLIYFSYDVKMKEKGDIPEGYSVSREKKERFSLILESASTNQTSMYLCASSLTGTGSAYEQYFGPGTRLTVT.

The chain recombines TRBV9 with TRBJ2-1, with D perhaps matching TRBD1 (6 bases). V was pared by 3 bases and J by 5 bases, with 18 bases between. CDR1 and CDR2 (germline): SGDLS, YYNGEE. This CDR3 has 16 residues. CDR3 loop: CASSGPGVEGNNEQFF. As DNA, the CDR3 is TGTGCCAGCAGCGGACCAGGGGTTGAGGGGAACAATGAGCAGTTCTTC.

V usage is TRBV14 and J usage is TRBJ2-7, with 7 nucleotides matching TRBD2. Germline CDR1 SGHDN, CDR2 FVKESK. V gave up 1 base and J gave up 4 bases; unmatched junction bases: 7. The CDR3 is 15 residues long. CDR3 in amino acids: CASSQVGLRNYEQYF. The CDR3 DNA follows: TGTGCCAGCAGCCAAGTGGGACTAAGAAATTACGAGCAGTACTTC.

The rearrangement joins TRBV6-5 to TRBJ2-7; the D gene is possibly TRBD1 (5 bases). V lost 6 bases and J 5 bases, leaving 14 bases between the germline ends. CDR3 length: 13 amino acids. The germline V gene encodes CDR1 MNHEY and CDR2 SVGAGI. The CDR3 nucleotides read TGTGCCAGCAGAGAAACAGGTACCGACGAGCAGTACTTC. This encodes CASRETGTDEQYF.